This TCR beta chain emerged from a study of CD8+CD57+ T cells in acquired aplastic anemia. Findings and limits, study-wide: Sharing between patients and controls was observed for some 27 CD8+ CDR3 sequences.

All sequencing subjects had displayed CD8+CD57+ cell expansion on flow cytometry. CDR1 is WSHSY, CDR2 SAAADI, per germline. The CDR3 is 14 amino acids. The V end lost 6 bases, the J end lost 2 bases, and 12 bases lay between the germline ends. It was genomic DNA that served as the template for profiling TCR beta VDJ and CDR3. Each CDR3 protein is one row after TCRdb ran MiXCR on the reads. The sample lists around 210,000 distinct CDR3 sequences, approximately 60% seen once, with around three fifths in the top ten. As regards this clonotype: What it binds is not known.

The chain carries TRBV10-2 and TRBJ2-3, with D perhaps TRBD1 (6 bases). The sample taken for sequencing was sorted CD4+, CD8+, or CD8+CD57+ T cells (not recorded which) from PBMCs. This clonotype was sampled from a human donor with aplastic anemia. CDR3 sequence reads: CASSQQGYTDTQYF. Here the CDR3 DNA reads TGCGCCAGCAGCCAACAGGGCTACACAGATACGCAGTATTTT.